Following are 23 T cell receptor beta chains from one sample sequenced in a study of T cells after posttransplantation cyclophosphamide. The data were produced by immunoSEQ multiplex PCR, yet TCRdb's version contains in-frame clones alone and is incomplete. The sample has about 8,000 clones; roughly 88% are singletons. Cyclophosphamide on days +3 and +4 followed busulfan-fludarabine conditioning and a marrow graft. This material consisted of CD4+ T cells sorted from blood, taken 1404 days after allogeneic stem cell transplant with posttransplant cyclophosphamide. The receptors were gathered from a female patient between 50 and 59 years old who received an allogeneic stem cell transplant from a related donor, was CMV-positive, and had no GVHD. Some T cells may be provided by the graft donor.

This rearrangement joins TRBV14 to TRBJ2-7; D uncertain. The V gene lost 1 base and the J gene lost 0 bases, with 7 bases spanning the gap. The CDR3 is 14 residues long. In germline, CDR1 is SGHDN, CDR2 FVKESK. DNA of the CDR3: TGTGCCAGCAGCCAAGTTGTCTCCTCCTACGAGCAGTACTTC. Translation: CASSQVVSSYEQYF.

The rearrangement links TRBV7-6 to TRBJ2-2; 7 bases fit TRBD2. Germline assignment: CDR1 SGHVS and CDR2 FNYEAQ. The junction had 3 bases not matched to a gene; V was cut back by 1 base and J by 1 base. This CDR3 contains 16 residues. The chain's CDR3 is CASSLGLARNTGELFF. Written as DNA, the CDR3 is TGTGCCAGCAGCTTAGGACTAGCAAGGAACACCGGGGAGCTGTTTTTT. Looking up the rest from reference TRBV7-6 and TRBJ2-2 gives the full variable domain: GAGVSQSPRYKVTKRGQDVALRCDPISGHVSLYWYRQALGQGPEFLTYFNYEAQQDKSGLPNDRFSAERPEGSISTLTIQRTEQRDSAMYRCASSLGLARNTGELFFGEGSRLTVL.

This sequence joins TRBV30 and TRBJ1-1; D is ambiguous. CDR1 and CDR2 from the germline V gene are GTSNPN and SVGIG (reference sequence). CDR3 size: 11 residues. Trimming pared 3 bases from V and 3 bases from J, leaving 5 bases between. CDR3 region: CAWRQHTEAFF. CDR3 in DNA: TGTGCCTGGAGACAGCACACTGAAGCTTTCTTT.

J is TRBJ1-2 and V is TRBV4-2; TRBD1 matches at 7 bases. J gave up 5 bases and V 4 bases, and 10 bases lay outside the gene matches. This CDR3 is built from 15 residues. In germline, CDR1 is LGHNA, CDR2 YNFKEQ. CDR3 amino acids: CASSRDRDEGYGYTF. The CDR3 DNA is TGTGCCAGCAGCCGAGACAGGGATGAAGGGTATGGCTACACCTTC.

The V gene is TRBV4-3, the J gene TRBJ2-1; TRBD2 matches at 9 bases. This CDR3 is built from 14 residues. J lost 5 bases, V lost 4 bases, and 3 bases had no gene match. CDR1 is LGHNA, CDR2 YSLEER, per germline. CDR3 residues: CASSRTSANNEQFF. As DNA, the CDR3 is TGCGCCAGCAGCCGGACTAGCGCGAACAATGAGCAGTTCTTC.

The chain couples TRBV19 to TRBJ1-1, with D maybe TRBD1 (5 bases). This CDR3 comprises 13 residues. Germline CDR1 reads LNHDA; CDR2 reads SQIVND (reference sequence). Trimming took 5 bases from V and 1 from J, leaving 8 bases between them. CDR3 bases: TGTGCCAGTAGTTCGACAGCGAACACTGAAGCTTTCTTT. Protein: CASSSTANTEAFF.

The chain combines TRBV6-5 with TRBJ2-7; 8 nucleotides align to TRBD1. V was pared by 1 base and J by 2 bases, with 7 bases of the junction left unmatched. The CDR3 length is 16 residues. Looked up from germline, CDR1 is MNHEY and CDR2 is SVGAGI. CDR3 protein: CASSYWAGTGPYEQYF. As DNA, the CDR3 is TGTGCCAGCAGTTACTGGGCCGGGACAGGACCCTACGAGCAGTACTTC.

The CDR3 DNA follows: TGCGCCAGCAGTGTCACCCGGGACAGGGGCAAGACCCAGTACTTC. Protein: CASSVTRDRGKTQYF. The chain couples TRBV10-1 to TRBJ2-5; 10 bases match TRBD1. Germline lookup yields CDR1 WNHNN and CDR2 SYGVQD (reference sequence). Trimming took 4 bases from V and 6 from J; bases not matched to a gene: 8. This CDR3 contains 15 residues.

This clone was seen a handful of times. The chain carries TRBV7-2 and TRBJ1-5; D remains unclear. Trimming pared 2 bases from V and 6 bases from J, leaving 8 bases between. From germline, CDR1 is SGHTA and CDR2 FQGNSA. The CDR3 runs to 13 residues. The CDR3 nucleotides are TGTGCCAGCAGCTTATACGAGGGTCAGCCCCAGCATTTT. This encodes CASSLYEGQPQHF.

The gene calls are TRBV7-2 and TRBJ2-3; perhaps TRBD2 as D (6 bases). V was clipped by 5 bases and J by 0 bases, with 15 bases between them. The germline gives CDR1 SGHTA, CDR2 FQGNSA. This CDR3 region has 16 residues. CDR3 sequence reads: CASSLRLSGSTDTQYF. The CDR3 DNA follows: TGTGCCAGCAGCCTCAGACTAAGCGGGAGCACAGATACGCAGTATTTT. The full variable domain, in which reference TRBV7-2 and TRBJ2-3 provide the parts outside the CDR3, is GAGVSQSPSNKVTEKGKDVELRCDPISGHTALYWYRQSLGQGLEFLIYFQGNSAPDKSGLPSDRFSAERTGGSVSTLTIQRTQQEDSAVYLCASSLRLSGSTDTQYFGPGTRLTVL.

The gene calls are TRBV4-1 and TRBJ1-4; D is undetermined. Germline V lookup: CDR1 MGHRA, CDR2 YSYEKL. This CDR3 contains 12 residues. V was pared by 5 bases and J by 8 bases, with 9 bases between. CDR3 sequence (DNA): TGCGCCAGCAGCGGGCCCTCAGAAAAACTGTTTTTT. This codes for CASSGPSEKLFF.

The chain uses TRBV2 and TRBJ2-5, with 9 bases aligning to TRBD2. CDR1 is SNHLY and CDR2 is FYNNEI in the germline V gene. J gave up 4 bases and V 3 bases, and 3 bases lay outside the gene matches. CDR3 length equals 14 residues. This CDR3 is CASSDPAGGETQYF. The CDR3 DNA is TGTGCCAGCAGTGACCCAGCGGGAGGAGAGACCCAGTACTTC.

Only a few counts were recorded for this clone. This CDR3 reads CASSQGISGIAYGYTF. In nucleotides, the CDR3 is TGTGCCAGCAGCCAGGGCATTTCAGGAATTGCCTATGGCTACACCTTC. The rearrangement links TRBV4-2 to TRBJ1-2, with D hard to call. The ends were cut back, 3 bases at V and 4 bases at J, with 18 bases in the middle. This CDR3 contains 16 residues. Germline-derived CDR1 and CDR2 are LGHNA and YNFKEQ.

The rearrangement joins TRBV28 to TRBJ2-7; 8 bases agree with TRBD1. The ends lost 8 bases at V and 2 bases at J; junction bases unmatched: 11. Germline V CDR1 and CDR2: MDHEN, SYDVKM. The CDR3 spans 15 residues. The CDR3 sequence: CASYPGQGRTYEQYF. CDR3 coding DNA: TGTGCCAGCTACCCCGGACAGGGACGAACCTACGAGCAGTACTTC.

The J gene is TRBJ1-3, the V gene TRBV9, with D possibly TRBD1 on 6 matching bases. The CDR3 is made up of 17 amino acids. CDR1 is SGDLS and CDR2 is YYNGEE in the germline V gene. Between the trimmed V and J ends, which lost 2 bases and 0 bases, there was a span of 15 bases. The CDR3 sequence is CASSVRGSADSGNTIYF. The DNA for the CDR3 is TGTGCCAGCAGCGTGAGGGGGTCCGCGGACTCTGGAAACACCATATATTTT.

This clone was recorded only once. This chain uses TRBV9 with TRBJ2-1, with 12 bases identical to TRBD2. V was pared by 4 bases and J by 6 bases, with 23 bases of the junction left unmatched. The germline V gene encodes CDR1 SGDLS and CDR2 YYNGEE. This CDR3 is built from 21 residues. This CDR3 reads CASSHPTRTSGMVEIGNEQFF. The DNA of the CDR3 is TGTGCCAGCAGCCACCCCACCCGGACTAGCGGGATGGTGGAAATAGGCAATGAGCAGTTCTTC.

The chain links TRBV2 to TRBJ2-3, with 11 bases lining up with TRBD2. This CDR3 spans 15 amino acids. In germline, CDR1 is SNHLY, CDR2 FYNNEI. The trim removed 4 bases at V and 2 bases at J, leaving 2 bases unmatched. CDR3 in DNA: TGTGCCAGCAGTGGACTAGCGGGGAACACAGATACGCAGTATTTT. Its protein is CASSGLAGNTDTQYF.

V usage is TRBV5-5 and J usage is TRBJ2-1, with 11 bases identical to TRBD2. The CDR3 consists of 17 residues. Losses at the gene ends were 3 bases for V and 4 bases for J; bases not matched to a gene: 9. Germline CDR1 SGHKS, CDR2 YYEKEE (reference sequence). CDR3 sequence reads: CASSSQITSGGYNEQFF. For the CDR3, the DNA is TGTGCCAGCAGCTCGCAAATAACTAGCGGGGGATACAATGAGCAGTTCTTC.

The chain carries TRBV19 and TRBJ2-3, with TRBD1 matching 12 bases. From germline, CDR1 is LNHDA and CDR2 SQIVND (reference sequence). V lost 3 bases and J lost 3; bases outside the gene matches: 4. The length of the CDR3 is 16 residues. Here the CDR3 reads CASSMGQGAGTDTQYF. CDR3 DNA sequence: TGTGCCAGTAGTATGGGACAGGGGGCGGGGACAGATACGCAGTATTTT.

CDR3 coding DNA: TGTGCCATCAGTGAGTCGACAGGGTTGGGGTCCTACGAGCAGTACTTC. This translates into CAISESTGLGSYEQYF. V gene TRBV10-3 combines with J gene TRBJ2-7, with 7 nucleotides matching TRBD1. V lost 0 bases to trimming and J lost 1 base; unmatched junction nucleotides: 6. The CDR3 covers 16 residues. Germline V gene sequence: CDR1 ENHRY, CDR2 SYGVKD.

The genes are TRBV18 and TRBJ2-3, with D unresolved. Germline V gene sequence: CDR1 KGHSH, CDR2 LQKENI. Trimming pared 3 bases from V and 2 bases from J, leaving 3 bases between. The CDR3 sequence is 12 residues long. CDR3 amino acids: CASSPFTDTQYF. The CDR3 DNA sequence: TGTGCCAGCTCACCCTTCACAGATACGCAGTATTTT.

This rearrangement joins TRBV10-3 to TRBJ2-2, with no clear D. This CDR3 contains 12 residues. CDR1 is ENHRY, CDR2 SYGVKD, per germline. V shed 7 bases and J shed 6 bases, with 9 bases lying between them. CDR3 bases: TGTGCCATCACCCCCACGGCCGGGGAGCTGTTTTTT. Amino acids: CAITPTAGELFF.

V gene TRBV7-8 combines with J gene TRBJ1-1; no definite D call. This CDR3 comprises 13 residues. Germline CDR1 is SGHVS and CDR2 is FQNEAQ. V lost 0 bases to trimming and J lost 10 bases, with 12 bases between them. CDR3 sequence (DNA): TGTGCCAGCAGCTTAGCCCTGTGGGGAGGAGCTTTCTTT. Translation gives CASSLALWGGAFF.